This T cell receptor beta chain was documented in a study of CD8+ T cells in alopecia areata (dated by TCRdb to between 2018 and 2020). Regarding the complete study: To study T cell clonal expansion in alopecia areata, the researchers applied high-throughput TCRbeta sequencing to both the C3H/HeJ mouse model and human patients. In humans, TCRbeta sequencing was performed on scalp tissue and on sorted CD4+ and CD8+ peripheral blood T cells from healthy controls and from patients with patchy or totalis/universalis alopecia areata. Scalp clonality was compared among normal scalp (n=4), patchy alopecia areata scalp (n=8), and alopecia totalis/universalis scalp (n=8). RNA was extracted with the PAXgene miRNA kit for fixed scalp, the miRNeasy kit for PBMCs, and the RNeasy kit for mouse skin. Amplification of TCRbeta CDR3 regions was done by immunoSEQ multiplex PCR using 35 Vbeta forward primers and 13 Jbeta reverse primers. Results the study describes overall, beyond this receptor: Shared TCR sequences between patients were less evident than in mice, which may be partly attributable to HLA diversity in the patient population. Resident alphabeta T cells in normal human skin are also sequenced, complicating scalp TCR repertoire analysis, unlike mouse skin dominated by gammadelta T cells. Compared with normal scalp, lesional scalp had higher clonality and more expanded CD8+ clones, particularly in alopecia totalis/universalis, a pattern that suggests antigenic drive.

Receptors were amplified or captured by the immunoSEQ multiplex PCR assay. RNA was extracted from all samples and reverse transcribed into cDNA, which served as template for TCR sequencing. First-strand cDNA was synthesized with SuperScript III using a 2:1 mix of oligo-dT and random hexamers. A synthetic immune receptor repertoire was used to gauge amplification bias, and whatever bias remained was removed computationally. As for the authors' bioinformatics: Raw reads were preprocessed to remove errors, and CDR3 was defined according to IMGT conventions as the region from the conserved cysteine to phenylalanine. To get clonality, Shannon entropy was normalized by log2 of the number of productive unique TCRs and the result was subtracted from 1. CD4 or CD8 identity of scalp clones was inferred by cross-referencing scalp TCRbeta sequences with sorted blood CD4 and CD8 repertoires. The source is immuneACCESS, and TCRdb retained only in-frame sequences with V and J called. Part of the clones is not carried over; for the studies checked, unresolved V genes explain less than half of this, and the remainder is unexplained. V and J calls and clone size are given by that table; D and trimming were obtained from the DNA. The sample yields about 20,000 clones; approximately 60% were counted once. The ten largest clones add up to under 5% of the sample.

As for this clone: It lacks a known antigen. Base qualities are missing; no much larger clone stands one base away.

For 5 or 6 biomarker-study patients, CD4+ cells were further sorted into CD25+CD127- cells. Peripheral blood and lesional scalp punch biopsies were obtained from patients with alopecia areata. After PBMCs were isolated by density centrifugation and stained for CD3, CD4 and CD8, a FACSAria was used to sort CD4+ and CD8+ T cells. As part of a multicenter biomarker study, untreated alopecia areata patients were recruited. The CDR3 measures 11 amino acids from cysteine to phenylalanine. CDR3 DNA is the only sequence kept; it has 33 bases, read in frame from the first base. According to the germline V gene, CDR1 reads SGHTA and CDR2 reads FQGNSA. Relative to germline, V is 5 bases shorter and J is 5 bases shorter, with 6 bases between their ends.

The sequenced sample was CD4+ Tregs sorted from blood. This clonotype originated in a human donor with alopecia areata. In this chain, TRBV7-2 is recombined with TRBJ2-5; perhaps TRBD1 is the D gene, with 6 bases matching. CDR3 protein: CASSQGETQYF. The nucleotides read TGTGCCAGCAGCCAGGGGGAGACCCAGTACTTC.